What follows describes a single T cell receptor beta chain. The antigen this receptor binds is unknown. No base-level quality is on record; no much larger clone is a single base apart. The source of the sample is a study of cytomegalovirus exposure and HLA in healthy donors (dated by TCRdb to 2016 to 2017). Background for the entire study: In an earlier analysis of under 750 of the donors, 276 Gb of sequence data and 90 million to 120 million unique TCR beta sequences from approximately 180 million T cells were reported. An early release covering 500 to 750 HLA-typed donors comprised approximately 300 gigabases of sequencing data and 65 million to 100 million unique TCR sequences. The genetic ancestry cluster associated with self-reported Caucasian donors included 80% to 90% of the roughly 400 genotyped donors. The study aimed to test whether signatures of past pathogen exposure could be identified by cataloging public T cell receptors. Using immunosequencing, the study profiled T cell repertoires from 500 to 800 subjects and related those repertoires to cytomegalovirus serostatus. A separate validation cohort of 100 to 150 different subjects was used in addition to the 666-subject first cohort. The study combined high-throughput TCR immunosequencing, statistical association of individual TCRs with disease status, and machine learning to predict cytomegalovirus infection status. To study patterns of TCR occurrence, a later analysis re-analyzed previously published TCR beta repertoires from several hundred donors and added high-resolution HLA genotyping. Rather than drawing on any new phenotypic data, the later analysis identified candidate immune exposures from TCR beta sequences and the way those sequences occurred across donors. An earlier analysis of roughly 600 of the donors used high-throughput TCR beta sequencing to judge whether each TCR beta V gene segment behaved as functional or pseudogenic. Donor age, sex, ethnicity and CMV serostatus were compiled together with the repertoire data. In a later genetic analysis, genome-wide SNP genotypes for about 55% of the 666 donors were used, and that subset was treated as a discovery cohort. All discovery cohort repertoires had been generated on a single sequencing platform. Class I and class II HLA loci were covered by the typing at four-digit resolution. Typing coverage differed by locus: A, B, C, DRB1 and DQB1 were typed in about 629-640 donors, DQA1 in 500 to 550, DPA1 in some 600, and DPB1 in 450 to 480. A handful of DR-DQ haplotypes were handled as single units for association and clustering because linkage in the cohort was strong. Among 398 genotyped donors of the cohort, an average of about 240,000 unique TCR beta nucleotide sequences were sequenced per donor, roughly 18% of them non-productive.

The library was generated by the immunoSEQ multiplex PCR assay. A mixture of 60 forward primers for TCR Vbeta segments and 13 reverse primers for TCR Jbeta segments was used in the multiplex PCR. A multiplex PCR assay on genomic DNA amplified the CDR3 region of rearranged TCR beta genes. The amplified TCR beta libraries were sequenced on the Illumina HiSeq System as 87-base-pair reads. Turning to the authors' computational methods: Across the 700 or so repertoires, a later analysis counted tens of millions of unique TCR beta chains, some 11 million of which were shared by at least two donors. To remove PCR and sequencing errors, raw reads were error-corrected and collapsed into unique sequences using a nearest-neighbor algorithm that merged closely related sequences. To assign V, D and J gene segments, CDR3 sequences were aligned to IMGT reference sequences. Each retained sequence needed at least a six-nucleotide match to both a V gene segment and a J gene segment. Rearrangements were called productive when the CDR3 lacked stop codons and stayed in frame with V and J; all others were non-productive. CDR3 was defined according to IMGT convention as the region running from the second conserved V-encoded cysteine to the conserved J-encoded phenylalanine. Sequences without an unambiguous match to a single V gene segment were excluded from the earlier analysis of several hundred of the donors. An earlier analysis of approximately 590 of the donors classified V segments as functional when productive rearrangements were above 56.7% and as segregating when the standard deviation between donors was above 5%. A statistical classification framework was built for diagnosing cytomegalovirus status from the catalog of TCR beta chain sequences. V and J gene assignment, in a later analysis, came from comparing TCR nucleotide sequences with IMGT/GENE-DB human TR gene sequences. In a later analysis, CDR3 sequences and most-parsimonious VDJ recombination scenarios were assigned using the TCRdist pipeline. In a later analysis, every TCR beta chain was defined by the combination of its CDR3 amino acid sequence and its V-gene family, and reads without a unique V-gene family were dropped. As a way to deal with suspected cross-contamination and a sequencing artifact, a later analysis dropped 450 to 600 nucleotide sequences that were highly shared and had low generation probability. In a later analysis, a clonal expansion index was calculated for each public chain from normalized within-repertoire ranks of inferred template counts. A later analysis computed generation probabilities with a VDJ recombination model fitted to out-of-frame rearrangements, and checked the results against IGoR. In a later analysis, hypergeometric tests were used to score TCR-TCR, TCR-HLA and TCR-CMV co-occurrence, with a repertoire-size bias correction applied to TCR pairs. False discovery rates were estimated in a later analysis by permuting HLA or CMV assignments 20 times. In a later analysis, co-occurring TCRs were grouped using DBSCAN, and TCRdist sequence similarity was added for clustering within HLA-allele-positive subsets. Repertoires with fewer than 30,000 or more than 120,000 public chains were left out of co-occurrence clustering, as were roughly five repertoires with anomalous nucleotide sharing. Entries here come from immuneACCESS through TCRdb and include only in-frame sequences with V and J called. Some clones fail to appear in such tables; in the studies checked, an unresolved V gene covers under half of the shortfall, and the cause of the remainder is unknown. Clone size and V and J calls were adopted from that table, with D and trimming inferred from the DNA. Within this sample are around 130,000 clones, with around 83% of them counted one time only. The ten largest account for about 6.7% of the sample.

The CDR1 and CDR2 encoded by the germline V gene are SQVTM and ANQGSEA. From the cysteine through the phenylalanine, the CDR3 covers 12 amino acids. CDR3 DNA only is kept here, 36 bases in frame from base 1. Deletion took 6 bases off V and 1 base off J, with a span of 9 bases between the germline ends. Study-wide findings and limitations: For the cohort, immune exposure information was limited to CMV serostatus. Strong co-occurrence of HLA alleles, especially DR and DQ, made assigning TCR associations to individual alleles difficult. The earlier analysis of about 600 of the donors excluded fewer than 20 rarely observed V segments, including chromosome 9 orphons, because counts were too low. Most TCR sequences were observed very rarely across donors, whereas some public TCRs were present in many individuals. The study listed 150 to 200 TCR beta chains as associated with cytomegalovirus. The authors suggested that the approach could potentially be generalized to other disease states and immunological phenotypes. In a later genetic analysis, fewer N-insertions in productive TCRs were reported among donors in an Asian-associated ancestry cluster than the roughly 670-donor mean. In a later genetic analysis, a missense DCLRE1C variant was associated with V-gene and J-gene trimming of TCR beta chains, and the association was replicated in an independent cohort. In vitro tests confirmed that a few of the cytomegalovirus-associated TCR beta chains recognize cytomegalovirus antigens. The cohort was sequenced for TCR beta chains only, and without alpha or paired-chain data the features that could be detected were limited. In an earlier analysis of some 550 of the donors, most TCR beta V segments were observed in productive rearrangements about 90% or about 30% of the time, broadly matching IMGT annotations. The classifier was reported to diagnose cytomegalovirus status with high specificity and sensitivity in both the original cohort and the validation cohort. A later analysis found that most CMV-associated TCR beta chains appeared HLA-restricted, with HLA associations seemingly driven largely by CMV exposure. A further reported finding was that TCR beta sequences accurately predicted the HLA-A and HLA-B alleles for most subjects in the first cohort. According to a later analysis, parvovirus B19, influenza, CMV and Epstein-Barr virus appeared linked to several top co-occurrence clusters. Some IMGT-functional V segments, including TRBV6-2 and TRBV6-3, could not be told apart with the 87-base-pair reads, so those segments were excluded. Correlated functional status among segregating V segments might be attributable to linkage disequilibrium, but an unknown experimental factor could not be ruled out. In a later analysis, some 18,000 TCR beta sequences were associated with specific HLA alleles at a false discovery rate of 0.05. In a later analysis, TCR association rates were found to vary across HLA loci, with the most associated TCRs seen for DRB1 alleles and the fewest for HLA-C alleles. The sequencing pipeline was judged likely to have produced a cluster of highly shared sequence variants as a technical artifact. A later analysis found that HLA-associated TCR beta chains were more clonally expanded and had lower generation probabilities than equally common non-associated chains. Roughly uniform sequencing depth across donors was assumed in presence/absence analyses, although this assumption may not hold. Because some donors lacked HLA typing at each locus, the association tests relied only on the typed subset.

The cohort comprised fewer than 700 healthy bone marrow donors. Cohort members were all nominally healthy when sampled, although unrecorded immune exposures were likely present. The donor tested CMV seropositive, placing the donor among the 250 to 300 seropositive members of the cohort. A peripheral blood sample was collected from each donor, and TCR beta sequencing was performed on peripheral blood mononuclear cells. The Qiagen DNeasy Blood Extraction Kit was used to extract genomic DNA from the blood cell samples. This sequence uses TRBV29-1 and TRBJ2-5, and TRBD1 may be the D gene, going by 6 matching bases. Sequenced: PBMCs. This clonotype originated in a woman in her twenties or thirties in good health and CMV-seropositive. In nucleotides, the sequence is TGCAGCGTCTGGACAGTCCAAGAGACCCAGTACTTC. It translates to CSVWTVQETQYF.